The text below deals with one T cell receptor (beta chain). Its antigen has not been determined. Nothing much larger sits one base from this clone, and base qualities are not available. Sequencing took place on an Illumina MiSeq. For TCRbeta CDR3 amplification, the template was genomic DNA taken from the sorted T cell subsets. Multiplex PCR with 30 forward and 13 reverse primers amplified the TCRbeta CDR3 region. After the PCR products were purified with AMPure XP beads, a second PCR of around 27 cycles was run to add indices and adaptors. Before sequencing, libraries were gel-purified with the QIAquick Gel Extraction Kit. In the original analysis: Paired-end reads were merged using FLASH and were aligned with IgBLAST to IMGT V, D and J germline references. Reads with below 70% alignment identity to germline references were discarded, and around 11,000,000 reads were retained study-wide. CDR3 boundaries, reading frame and productivity were assigned according to IMGT definitions. Clones at or above 1% of reads were defined as highly-expanded clones, and diversity was measured by normalized Shannon entropy. Group differences in Shannon entropy were tested with unpaired two-tailed t-tests. The public reads were reanalyzed by TCRdb: fastp trimming at Q25, MiXCR alignment, in-frame beta chains only. Each CDR3 protein gets just one entry, which takes the most common genes and DNA from the rows behind it. Here the V and J calls rest on TCRdb's processing, not on the authors' analysis. Present in this sample are about 250,000 distinct CDR3 sequences, 40% to 50% of which were seen just once. The ten largest clones capture around 15% of the sample.

Trimming at the junction amounts to 7 bases on V and 5 bases on J, and the germline ends lie 26 bases apart. CDR1 LNHDA and CDR2 SQIVND are derived from the germline V gene (reference sequence). The CDR3 covers 17 residues, taking in both the cysteine and the phenylalanine. Here the CDR3 DNA is all that survives: 51 bases in frame from base 1. These data come from a study of type 1 and type 2 diabetes patients listed by TCRdb under 2016. For context, the study as a whole: Nine type 1 diabetes patients, a few type 2 diabetes patients and about 6 nondiabetic controls, all recruited in China, made up the cohort. Across the study, CD4+ and CD8+ T cells were positively selected from PBMCs using CD4 or CD8 MicroBeads on MACS columns. A total of roughly 19 million paired-end reads was generated across the whole study. TCRbeta repertoires were profiled by high-throughput sequencing in the study to compare type 1 diabetes, type 2 diabetes and nondiabetic individuals. Type 2 diabetes patients served as a disease comparison group for the type 1 diabetes patients. V gene usage was similar between 20-cycle and 25-cycle amplification, suggesting similar primer efficiencies and random PCR bias. Paired-end sequencing of TCRbeta libraries was performed on Illumina HiSeq 2000 or MiSeq instruments.

Paper-wide results and their limitations: Since just a limited number of T2D and control samples were sequenced, some T1D-only HECs might also appear in more T2D or control samples. Highly correlated V and J gene usage patterns were observed for type 2 diabetes and control samples, with an average of roughly 0.97 between samples. Study groups were not matched for age and gender, which possibly biased interpretation. In both CD4+ and CD8+ T cells, type 2 diabetes repertoires were highly diverse and significantly more diverse than type 1 diabetes repertoires. Only a few highly-expanded CD4+ clones (median one) were found in type 2 diabetes patients, and these clones made up a median 3.9% of reads.

Standard classification criteria for type 1 or type 2 diabetes were met by all diabetic patients, and glucose and C-peptide were assessed by WHO-recommended methods. Donors with other autoimmune diseases or infections within the previous four weeks were excluded. About 10 milliliters of peripheral blood were drawn from each participant. LymphoPrep density separation was used to isolate PBMCs. The sequence derives from a young man with type 2 diabetes. Here the chain combines TRBV19 and TRBJ1-2; the D segment could be TRBD1, given 5 matching bases. The source material was peripheral blood mononuclear cells (PBMCs). The DNA sequence reads TGTGCCAGTAACGACAGTCCTCCGATCGAAACCGCGTATGGCTACACCTTC. This sequence encodes CASNDSPPIETAYGYTF. Reference TRBV19 and TRBJ1-2 genes cover what lies past the CDR3, so the full variable domain is DGGITQSPKYLFRKEGQNVTLSCEQNLNHDAMYWYRQDPGQGLRLIYYSQIVNDFQKGDIAEGYSVSREKKESFPLTVTSAQKNPTAFYLCASNDSPPIETAYGYTFGSGTRLTVV.